This T cell receptor beta chain was captured by sequencing in a study of vaccination and CD4 T cells after COVID-19. In the study overall: Blood was drawn a median 72 days post second dose, range 14 to 241.

Treatment here: approximately nine-day PBMC culture with coronavirus spike peptide pools or control peptides (ViraFEST assay). An Oncomine TCR Beta short-read assay was used to sequence the DNA from cultured CD4+ T cells. TCRdb re-called the PCR reads with MiXCR, one entry per CDR3 protein. The repertoire consists of 9,000 to 15,000 distinct CDR3 sequences, with 44% occurring once and the leading ten covering approximately 20%. Germline CDR1 SGDLS, CDR2 YYNGEE. The V segment lost 2 bases and the J segment 5 bases; nucleotides outside the gene matches: 4. The length of the CDR3 is 15 residues. A word on this clonotype: Its antigen is unknown.

The sequenced material came from cultured CD4+ T cells from blood. This clonotype was sampled from a human donor with COVID-19. The chain is built from TRBV9 and TRBJ2-7; 13 positions match TRBD2. The CDR3 protein is CASSVEGLAGNEQYF. The DNA of the CDR3 is TGTGCCAGCAGCGTCGAGGGACTAGCGGGGAACGAGCAGTACTTC.